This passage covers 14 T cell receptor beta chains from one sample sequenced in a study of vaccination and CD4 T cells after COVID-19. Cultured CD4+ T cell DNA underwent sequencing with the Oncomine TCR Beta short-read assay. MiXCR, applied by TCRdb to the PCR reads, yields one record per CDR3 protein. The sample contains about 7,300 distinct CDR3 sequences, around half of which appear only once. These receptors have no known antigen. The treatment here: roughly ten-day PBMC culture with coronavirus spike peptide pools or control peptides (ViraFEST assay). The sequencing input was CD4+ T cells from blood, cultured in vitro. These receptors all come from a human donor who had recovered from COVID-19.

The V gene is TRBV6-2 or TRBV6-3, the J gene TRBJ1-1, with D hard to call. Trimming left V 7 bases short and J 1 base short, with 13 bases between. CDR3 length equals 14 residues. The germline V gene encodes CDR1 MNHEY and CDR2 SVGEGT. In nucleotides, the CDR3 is TGTGCCAGCACCTTAGTGGGGTGGAACACTGAAGCTTTCTTT. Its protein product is CASTLVGWNTEAFF.

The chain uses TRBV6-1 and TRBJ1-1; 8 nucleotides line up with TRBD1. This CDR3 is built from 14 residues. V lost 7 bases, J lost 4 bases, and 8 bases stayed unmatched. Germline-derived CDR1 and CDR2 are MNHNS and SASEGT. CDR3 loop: CASTEQGVFTEAFF. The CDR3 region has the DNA TGTGCCAGCACCGAACAGGGGGTTTTCACTGAAGCTTTCTTT.

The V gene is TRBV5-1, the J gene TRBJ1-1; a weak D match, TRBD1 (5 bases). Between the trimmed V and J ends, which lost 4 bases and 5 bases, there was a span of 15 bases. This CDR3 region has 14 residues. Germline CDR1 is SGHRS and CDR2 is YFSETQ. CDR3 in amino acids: CASSAGTAVTEAFF. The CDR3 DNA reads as TGCGCCAGCAGCGCCGGGACCGCTGTGACTGAAGCTTTCTTT.

The CDR3 loop is CASSSTRQAGTWLETQYF. Written as DNA, the CDR3 is TGTGCCAGCAGCTCGACGCGACAAGCGGGAACTTGGTTAGAGACCCAGTACTTC. This chain joins TRBV7-9 and TRBJ2-5; TRBD2 aligns across 7 bases. The CDR3 totals 18 residues. Looked up from germline, CDR1 is SEHNR and CDR2 is FQNEAQ (reference sequence). J was trimmed by 4 bases and V by 4 bases; bases with no gene match: 18.

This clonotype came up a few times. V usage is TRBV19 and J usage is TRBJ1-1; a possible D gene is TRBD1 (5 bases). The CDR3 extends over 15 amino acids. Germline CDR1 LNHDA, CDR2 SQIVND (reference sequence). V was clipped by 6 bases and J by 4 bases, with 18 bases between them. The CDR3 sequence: CASSSSQVGGTEAFF. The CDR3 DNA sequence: TGTGCCAGTAGCTCATCCCAGGTCGGGGGCACTGAAGCTTTCTTT. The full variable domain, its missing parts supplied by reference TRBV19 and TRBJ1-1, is DGGITQSPKYLFRKEGQNVTLSCEQNLNHDAMYWYRQDPGQGLRLIYYSQIVNDFQKGDIAEGYSVSREKKESFPLTVTSAQKNPTAFYLCASSSSQVGGTEAFFGQGTRLTVV.

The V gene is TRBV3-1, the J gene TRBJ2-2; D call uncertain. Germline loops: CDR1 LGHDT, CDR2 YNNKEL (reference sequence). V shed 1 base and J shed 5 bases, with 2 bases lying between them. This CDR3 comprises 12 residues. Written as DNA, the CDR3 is TGTGCCAGCAGCCAAGGAACCGGGGAGCTGTTTTTT. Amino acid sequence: CASSQGTGELFF.

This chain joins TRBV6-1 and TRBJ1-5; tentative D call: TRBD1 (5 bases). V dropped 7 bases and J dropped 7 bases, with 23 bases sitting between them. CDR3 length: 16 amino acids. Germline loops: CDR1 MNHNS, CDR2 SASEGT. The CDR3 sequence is CASTPEGALAGQPQHF. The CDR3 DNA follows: TGTGCCAGCACCCCGGAAGGGGCCCTAGCAGGGCAGCCCCAGCATTTT.

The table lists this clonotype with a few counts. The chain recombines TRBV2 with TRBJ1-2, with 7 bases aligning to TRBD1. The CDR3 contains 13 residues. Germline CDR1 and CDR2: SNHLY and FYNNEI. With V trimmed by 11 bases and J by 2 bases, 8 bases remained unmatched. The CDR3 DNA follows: TGTGCCGGCCAAAGACAGGGAAACTATGGCTACACCTTC. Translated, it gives CAGQRQGNYGYTF.

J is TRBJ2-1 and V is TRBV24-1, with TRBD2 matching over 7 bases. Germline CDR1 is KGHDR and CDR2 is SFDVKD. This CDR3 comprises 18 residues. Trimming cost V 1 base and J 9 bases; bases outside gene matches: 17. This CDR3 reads CATSDFRGQAGSSGEQFF. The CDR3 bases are TGTGCCACCAGTGATTTTCGTGGTCAAGCGGGAAGCTCAGGTGAGCAGTTCTTC.

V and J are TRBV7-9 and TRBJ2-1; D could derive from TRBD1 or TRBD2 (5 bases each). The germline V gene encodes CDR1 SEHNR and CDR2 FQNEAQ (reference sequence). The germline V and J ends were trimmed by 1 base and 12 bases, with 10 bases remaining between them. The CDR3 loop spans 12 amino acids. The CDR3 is CASSLVGGGQFF. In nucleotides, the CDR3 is TGTGCCAGCAGCTTAGTGGGTGGGGGGCAGTTCTTC.

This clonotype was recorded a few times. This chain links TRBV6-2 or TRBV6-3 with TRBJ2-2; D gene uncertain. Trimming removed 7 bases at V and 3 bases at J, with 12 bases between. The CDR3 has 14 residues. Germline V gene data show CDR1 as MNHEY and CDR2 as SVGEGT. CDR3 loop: CASTPRAYTGELFF. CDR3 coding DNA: TGTGCCAGCACCCCACGGGCCTACACCGGGGAGCTGTTTTTT.

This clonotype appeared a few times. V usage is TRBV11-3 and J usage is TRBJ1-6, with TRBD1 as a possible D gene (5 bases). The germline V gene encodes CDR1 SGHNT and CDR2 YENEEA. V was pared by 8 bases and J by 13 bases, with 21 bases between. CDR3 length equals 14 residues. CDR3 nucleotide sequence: TGTGCCAGCTCCGCCGGGGCAGCAGGTACGCCCCTCCACTTT. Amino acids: CASSAGAAGTPLHF.

CDR3 amino acids: CASSQDLGTPGFTEAFF. The CDR3, as DNA: TGTGCCAGCAGCCAAGATCTCGGGACCCCGGGTTTCACTGAAGCTTTCTTT. The V and J genes are TRBV14 and TRBJ1-1; tentative D call: TRBD1 (5 bases). Deletions cut 0 bases from V and 4 bases from J, with 18 bases between. This CDR3 is built from 17 residues. Germline loops: CDR1 SGHDN, CDR2 FVKESK.

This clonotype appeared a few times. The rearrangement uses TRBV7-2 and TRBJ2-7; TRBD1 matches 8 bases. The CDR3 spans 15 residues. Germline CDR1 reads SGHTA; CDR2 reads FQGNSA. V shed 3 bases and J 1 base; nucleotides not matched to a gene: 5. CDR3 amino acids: CASSFRTGTSYEQYF. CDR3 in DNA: TGTGCCAGCAGCTTCCGGACAGGGACTTCCTACGAGCAGTACTTC.